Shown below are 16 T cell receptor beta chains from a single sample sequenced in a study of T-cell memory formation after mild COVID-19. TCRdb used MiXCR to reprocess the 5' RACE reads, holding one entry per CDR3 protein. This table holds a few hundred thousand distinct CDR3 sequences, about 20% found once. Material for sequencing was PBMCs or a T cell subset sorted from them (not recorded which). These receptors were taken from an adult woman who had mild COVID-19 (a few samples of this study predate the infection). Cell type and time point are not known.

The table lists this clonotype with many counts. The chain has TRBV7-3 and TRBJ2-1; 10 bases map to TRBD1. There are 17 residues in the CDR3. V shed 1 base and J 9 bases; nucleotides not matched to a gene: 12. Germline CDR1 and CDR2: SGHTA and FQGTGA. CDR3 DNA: TGTGCCAGCAGCTTAAAGCCGGGGACAGGGGCCTTGGGTGAGCAGTTCTTC. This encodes CASSLKPGTGALGEQFF.

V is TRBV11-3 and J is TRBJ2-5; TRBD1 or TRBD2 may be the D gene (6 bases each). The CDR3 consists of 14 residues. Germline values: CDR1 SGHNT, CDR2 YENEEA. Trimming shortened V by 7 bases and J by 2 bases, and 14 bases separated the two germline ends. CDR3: CASTGGGGQETQYF. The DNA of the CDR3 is TGTGCCAGCACTGGCGGAGGGGGGCAAGAGACCCAGTACTTC.

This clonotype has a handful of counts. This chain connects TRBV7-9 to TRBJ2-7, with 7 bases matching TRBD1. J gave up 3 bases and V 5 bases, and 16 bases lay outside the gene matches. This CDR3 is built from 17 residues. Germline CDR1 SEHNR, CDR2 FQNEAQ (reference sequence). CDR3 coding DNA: TGTGCCAGCAGCGCAGTAGGCAGGGGGACGACCGGCTACGAGCAGTACTTC. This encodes CASSAVGRGTTGYEQYF. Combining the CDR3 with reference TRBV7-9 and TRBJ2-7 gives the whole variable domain DTGVSQNPRHKITKRGQNVTFRCDPISEHNRLYWYRQTLGQGPEFLTYFQNEAQLEKSRLLSDRFSAERPKGSFSTLEIQRTEQGDSAMYLCASSAVGRGTTGYEQYFGPGTRLTVT.

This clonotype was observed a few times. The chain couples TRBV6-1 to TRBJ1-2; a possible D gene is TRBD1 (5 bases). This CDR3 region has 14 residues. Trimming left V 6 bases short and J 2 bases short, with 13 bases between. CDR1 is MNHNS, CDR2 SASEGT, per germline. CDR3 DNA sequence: TGTGCCAGCAGCGAACCGGGGCGCAACTATGGCTACACCTTC. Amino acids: CASSEPGRNYGYTF.

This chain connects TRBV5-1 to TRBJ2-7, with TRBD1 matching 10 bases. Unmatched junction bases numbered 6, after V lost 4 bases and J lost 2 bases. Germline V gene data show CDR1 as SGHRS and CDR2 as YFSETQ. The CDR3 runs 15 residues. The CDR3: CASSQGQGGPYEQYF. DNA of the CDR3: TGCGCCAGCAGCCAAGGACAGGGGGGACCCTACGAGCAGTACTTC.

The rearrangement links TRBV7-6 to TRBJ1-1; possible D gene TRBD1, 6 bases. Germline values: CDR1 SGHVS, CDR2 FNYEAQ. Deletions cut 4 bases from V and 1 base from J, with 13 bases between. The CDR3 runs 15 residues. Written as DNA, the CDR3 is TGTGCCAGCAGCTCCAAATTAGGGGGGAACACTGAAGCTTTCTTT. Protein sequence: CASSSKLGGNTEAFF.

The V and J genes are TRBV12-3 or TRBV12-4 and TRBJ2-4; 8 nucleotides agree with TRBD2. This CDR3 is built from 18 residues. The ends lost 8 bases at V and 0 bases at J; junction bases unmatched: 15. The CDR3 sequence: CASSEFAGGSLAKNIQYF. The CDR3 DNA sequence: TGTGCCAGCTCGGAATTTGCGGGGGGCAGTCTAGCCAAAAACATTCAGTACTTC.

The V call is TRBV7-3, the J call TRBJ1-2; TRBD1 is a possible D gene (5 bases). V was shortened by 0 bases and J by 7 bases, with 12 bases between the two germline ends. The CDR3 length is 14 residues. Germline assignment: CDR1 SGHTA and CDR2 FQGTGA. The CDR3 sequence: CASSLTPSGTGYTF. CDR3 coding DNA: TGTGCCAGCAGCTTAACCCCATCGGGGACTGGCTACACCTTC. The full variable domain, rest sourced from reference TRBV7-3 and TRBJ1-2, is GAGVSQTPSNKVTEKGKYVELRCDPISGHTALYWYRQSLGQGPEFLIYFQGTGAADDSGLPNDRFFAVRPEGSVSTLKIQRTERGDSAVYLCASSLTPSGTGYTFGSGTRLTVV.

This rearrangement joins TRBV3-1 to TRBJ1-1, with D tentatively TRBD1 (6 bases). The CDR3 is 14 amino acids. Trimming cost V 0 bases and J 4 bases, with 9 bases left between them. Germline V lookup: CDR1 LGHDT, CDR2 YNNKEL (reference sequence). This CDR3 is CASSQDYRVTEAFF. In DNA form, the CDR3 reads TGTGCCAGCAGCCAAGATTACAGGGTCACTGAAGCTTTCTTT.

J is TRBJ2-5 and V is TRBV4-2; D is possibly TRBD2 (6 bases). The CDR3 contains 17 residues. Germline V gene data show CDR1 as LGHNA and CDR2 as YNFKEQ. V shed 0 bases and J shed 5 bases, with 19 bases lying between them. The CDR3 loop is CASSQDLRSRGWETQYF. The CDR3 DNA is TGTGCCAGCAGCCAAGATTTAAGGAGCCGGGGGTGGGAGACCCAGTACTTC.

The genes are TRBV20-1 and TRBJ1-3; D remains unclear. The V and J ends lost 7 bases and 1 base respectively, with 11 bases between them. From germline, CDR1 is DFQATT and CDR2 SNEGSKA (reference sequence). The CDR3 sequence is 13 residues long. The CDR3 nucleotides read TGCAGTGTCTCGGAGGAATCTGGAAACACCATATATTTT. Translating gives CSVSEESGNTIYF.

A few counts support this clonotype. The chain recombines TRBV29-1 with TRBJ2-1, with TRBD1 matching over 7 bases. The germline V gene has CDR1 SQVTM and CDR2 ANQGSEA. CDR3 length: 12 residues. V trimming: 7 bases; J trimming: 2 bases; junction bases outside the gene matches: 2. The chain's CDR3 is CSGQGAYNEQFF. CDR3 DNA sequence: TGCAGCGGACAGGGCGCCTACAATGAGCAGTTCTTC.

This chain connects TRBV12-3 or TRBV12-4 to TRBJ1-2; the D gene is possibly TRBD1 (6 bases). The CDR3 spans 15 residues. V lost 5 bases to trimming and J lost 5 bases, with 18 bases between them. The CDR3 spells CASSLMGGTGYGYTF. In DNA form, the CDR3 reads TGTGCCAGCAGTCTGATGGGGGGCACAGGGTATGGCTACACCTTC.

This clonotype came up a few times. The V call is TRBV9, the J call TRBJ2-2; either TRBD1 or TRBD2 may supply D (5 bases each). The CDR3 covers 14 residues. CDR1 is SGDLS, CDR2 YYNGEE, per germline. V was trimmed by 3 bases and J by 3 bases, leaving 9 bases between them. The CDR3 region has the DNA TGTGCCAGCAGCGAGACGGGGCACACCGGGGAGCTGTTTTTT. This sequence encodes CASSETGHTGELFF.

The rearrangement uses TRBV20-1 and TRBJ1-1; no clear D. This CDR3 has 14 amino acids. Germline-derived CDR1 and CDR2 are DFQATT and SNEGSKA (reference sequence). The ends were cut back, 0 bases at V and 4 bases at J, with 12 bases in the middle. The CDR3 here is CSARDIGVGTEAFF. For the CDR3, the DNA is TGCAGTGCTAGAGATATTGGGGTGGGCACTGAAGCTTTCTTT.

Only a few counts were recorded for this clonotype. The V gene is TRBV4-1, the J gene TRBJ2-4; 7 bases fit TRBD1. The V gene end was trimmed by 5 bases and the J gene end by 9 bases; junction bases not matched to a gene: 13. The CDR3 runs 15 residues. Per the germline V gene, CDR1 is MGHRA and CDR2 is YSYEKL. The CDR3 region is CASSSEGTVIGIQYF. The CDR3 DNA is TGCGCCAGCAGCTCGGAAGGGACAGTGATAGGCATTCAGTACTTC.